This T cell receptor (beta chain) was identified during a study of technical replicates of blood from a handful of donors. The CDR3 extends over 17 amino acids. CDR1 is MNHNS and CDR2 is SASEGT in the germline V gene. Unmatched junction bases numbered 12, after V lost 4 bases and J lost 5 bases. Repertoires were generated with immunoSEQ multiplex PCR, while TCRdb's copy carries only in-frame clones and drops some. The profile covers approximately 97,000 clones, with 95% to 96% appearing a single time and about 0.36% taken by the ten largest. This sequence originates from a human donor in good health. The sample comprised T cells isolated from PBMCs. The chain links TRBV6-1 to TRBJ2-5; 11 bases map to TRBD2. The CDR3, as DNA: TGTGCCAGCAGTGCTCAACCGGGACTAGCGGACCGGGAGACCCAGTACTTC. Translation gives CASSAQPGLADRETQYF.